The following is a T cell receptor beta chain sequence with its context. Libraries were prepared by immunoSEQ multiplex PCR; TCRdb keeps only in-frame clonotypes and omits some of them. The sample records 600,000 to 700,000 clones, around three quarters being singletons. This specimen comes from a study of shared clonotypes between healthy human individuals. The CDR3 totals 13 residues. V shed 5 bases and J 3 bases; nucleotides not matched to a gene: 4. CDR1 and CDR2 from the germline V gene are GTSNPN and SVGIG (reference sequence). The chain links TRBV30 to TRBJ1-1; 9 nucleotides line up with TRBD1. The sample consisted of memory CD4+ T cells sorted from blood. Subset meaning: CD45RA-negative fraction. The TCR comes from a woman under 40 in good health. CDR3 nucleotides: TGTGCCTGGGGTAGGACAGGGGACACTGAAGCTTTCTTT. This encodes CAWGRTGDTEAFF. The full variable domain, in which reference TRBV30 and TRBJ1-1 provide the parts outside the CDR3, is SQTIHQWPATLVQPVGSPLSLECTVEGTSNPNLYWYRQAAGRGLQLLFYSVGIGQISSEVPQNLSASRPQDRQFILSSKKLLLSDSGFYLCAWGRTGDTEAFFGQGTRLTVV.